Each of the 9 T cell receptor beta chains below was sequenced from the same sample in a study of CD8 T cells in Susac syndrome. RNA totalling roughly 0.45 to 1 ug underwent reverse transcription with random hexamers. TCRdb independently ran MiXCR on the immunoSEQ multiplex PCR reads; one entry per CDR3 protein. In the table there are 25,000 to 35,000 distinct CDR3 sequences, 90% to 95% of which are singletons. Sequenced sample: CD8+ T cells from PBMCs. Receptor source: a human donor in good health.

Written as DNA, the CDR3 is TGCAGTGCTCCCTGGGGGGCCGGAGCCTCCTACGAGCAGTACTTC. This encodes CSAPWGAGASYEQYF. The V and J genes are TRBV20-1 and TRBJ2-7, with D tentatively TRBD1 or TRBD2 (6 bases each). Germline values: CDR1 DFQATT, CDR2 SNEGSKA (reference sequence). Between the trimmed V and J ends, which lost 5 bases and 0 bases, there was a span of 17 bases. The length of the CDR3 is 15 residues.

CDR3 nucleotides: TGTGCCAGTAGTATTTCCGGGACACCGGGCGCTGAAGCTTTCTTT. Its translation: CASSISGTPGAEAFF. The J gene is TRBJ1-1, the V gene TRBV19; D is perhaps TRBD1 (6 bases). Trimming took 3 bases from V and 6 from J, leaving 17 bases between them. Germline V CDR1 and CDR2: LNHDA, SQIVND (reference sequence). There are 15 residues in the CDR3.

The chain joins TRBV14 to TRBJ2-1; 8 nucleotides match TRBD1. Germline loops: CDR1 SGHDN, CDR2 FVKESK. The CDR3 is 17 residues long. Losses at the gene ends were 2 bases for V and 10 bases for J; bases not matched to a gene: 16. CDR3 in amino acids: CASSQSHRDRTSHEQFF. The CDR3 DNA reads TGTGCCAGCAGCCAATCTCATCGGGACAGGACATCCCACGAGCAGTTCTTC.

The V gene is TRBV7-2, the J gene TRBJ2-1, with 9 bases matching TRBD1. Germline CDR1 reads SGHTA; CDR2 reads FQGNSA. CDR3 length: 14 amino acids. J lost 6 bases, V lost 5 bases, and 5 bases had no gene match. CDR3 bases: TGTGCCAGCAGCCTCGTGACAGGGGGCAATGAGCAGTTCTTC. Amino acids: CASSLVTGGNEQFF.

The chain is built from TRBV10-3 and TRBJ1-5; TRBD1 aligns across 7 bases. This CDR3 comprises 16 residues. V was pared by 3 bases and J by 3 bases, with 8 bases of the junction left unmatched. The germline V gene encodes CDR1 ENHRY and CDR2 SYGVKD. DNA of the CDR3: TGTGCCATCAGTGAATACGGGACAGACCACAATCAGCCCCAGCATTTT. Protein sequence: CAISEYGTDHNQPQHF.

The rearrangement links TRBV6-1 to TRBJ2-3, with TRBD2 matching over 11 bases. This CDR3 spans 19 amino acids. Per germline, CDR1 MNHNS and CDR2 SASEGT. V was clipped by 5 bases and J by 3 bases; unmatched bases: 16. CDR3 bases: TGTGCCAGCAGTCCCCCCGCCGAGGCTAGCGGGGGGTCTACAGATACGCAGTATTTT. Amino acids: CASSPPAEASGGSTDTQYF.

The V gene is TRBV13, the J gene TRBJ1-1; 7 bases map to TRBD1. Trimming removed 1 base from V and 6 bases from J; junction bases left unmatched: 8. CDR3 size: 15 residues. The V gene's germline CDR1 is PRHDT and CDR2 FYEKMQ (reference sequence). CDR3 sequence: CASSLVGGVDPEAFF. Written as DNA, the CDR3 is TGTGCCAGCAGCTTAGTAGGGGGCGTTGATCCTGAAGCTTTCTTT.

The chain links TRBV12-5 to TRBJ2-5, with a possible D match to TRBD2 (5 bases). Germline CDR1 reads LGHNT; CDR2 reads FRNRAP. The length of the CDR3 is 18 residues. The germline V and J ends were trimmed by 0 bases and 5 bases, with 22 bases remaining between them. CDR3 sequence: CASGLVVQASPGKETQYF. The CDR3 DNA reads as TGTGCTAGTGGTTTGGTAGTCCAGGCTAGCCCGGGGAAGGAGACCCAGTACTTC.

This clonotype was found once. The chain carries TRBV6-2 or TRBV6-3 and TRBJ1-1, with D tentatively TRBD1 (6 bases). The CDR3 loop spans 12 amino acids. Trimming stripped 2 bases from V and 6 bases from J, with 7 bases between. Germline assignment: CDR1 MNHEY and CDR2 SVGEGT. The CDR3 nucleotides are TGTGCCAGCAGTTACGGGGGCTCTGAAGCTTTCTTT. This sequence encodes CASSYGGSEAFF.